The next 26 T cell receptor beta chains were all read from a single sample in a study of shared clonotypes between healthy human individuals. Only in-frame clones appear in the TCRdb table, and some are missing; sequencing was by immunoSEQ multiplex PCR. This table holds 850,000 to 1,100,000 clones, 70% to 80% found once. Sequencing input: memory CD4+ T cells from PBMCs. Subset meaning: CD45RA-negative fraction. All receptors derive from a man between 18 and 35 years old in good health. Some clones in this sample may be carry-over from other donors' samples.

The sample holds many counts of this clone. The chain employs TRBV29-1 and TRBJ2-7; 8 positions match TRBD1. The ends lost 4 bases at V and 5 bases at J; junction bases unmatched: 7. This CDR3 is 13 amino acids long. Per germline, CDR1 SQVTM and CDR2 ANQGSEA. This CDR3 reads CSVAGGRKDEQYF. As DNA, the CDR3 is TGCAGCGTTGCAGGGGGCAGGAAAGACGAGCAGTACTTC.

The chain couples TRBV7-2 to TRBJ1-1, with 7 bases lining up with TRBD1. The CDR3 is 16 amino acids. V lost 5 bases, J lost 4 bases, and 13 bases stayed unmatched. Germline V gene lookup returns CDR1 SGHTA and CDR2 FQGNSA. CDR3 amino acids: CASSPQTGRRGTEAFF. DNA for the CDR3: TGTGCCAGCAGCCCGCAGACAGGGCGAAGGGGCACTGAAGCTTTCTTT.

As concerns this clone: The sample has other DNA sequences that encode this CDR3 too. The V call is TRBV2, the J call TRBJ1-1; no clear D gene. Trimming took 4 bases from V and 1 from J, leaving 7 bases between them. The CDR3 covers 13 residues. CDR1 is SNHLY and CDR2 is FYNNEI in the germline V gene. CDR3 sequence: CASSVRENTEAFF. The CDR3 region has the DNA TGTGCCAGCAGTGTGAGGGAGAACACTGAAGCTTTCTTT.

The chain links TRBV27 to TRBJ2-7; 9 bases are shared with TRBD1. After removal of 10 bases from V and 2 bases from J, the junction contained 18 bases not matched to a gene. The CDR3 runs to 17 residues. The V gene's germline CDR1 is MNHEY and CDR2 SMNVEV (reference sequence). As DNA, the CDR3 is TGTGCCACCAACCGGGATCGGACAGGGGCTCCCCCCTACGAGCAGTACTTC. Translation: CATNRDRTGAPPYEQYF.

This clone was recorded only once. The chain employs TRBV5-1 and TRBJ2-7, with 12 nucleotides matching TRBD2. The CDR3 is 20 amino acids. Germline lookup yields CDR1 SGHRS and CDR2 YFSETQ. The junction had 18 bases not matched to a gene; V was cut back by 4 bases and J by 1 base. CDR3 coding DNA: TGCGCCAGCAGCCGGCCCCAACCGACTAGCGGGAGTGGTTCGTCCTACGAGCAGTACTTC. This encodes CASSRPQPTSGSGSSYEQYF.

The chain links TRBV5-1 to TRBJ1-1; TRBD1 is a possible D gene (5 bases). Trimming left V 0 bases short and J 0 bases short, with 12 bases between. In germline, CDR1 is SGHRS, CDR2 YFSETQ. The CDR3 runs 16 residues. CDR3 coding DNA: TGCGCCAGCAGCTTGGTTCCCGCAGGGATGAACACTGAAGCTTTCTTT. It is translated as CASSLVPAGMNTEAFF. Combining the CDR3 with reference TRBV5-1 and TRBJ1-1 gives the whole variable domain KAGVTQTPRYLIKTRGQQVTLSCSPISGHRSVSWYQQTPGQGLQFLFEYFSETQRNKGNFPGRFSGRQFSNSRSEMNVSTLELGDSALYLCASSLVPAGMNTEAFFGQGTRLTVV.

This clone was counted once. The CDR3 coding sequence is TGTGCCAGCAGCTTAGAGACAGGGGGCATCACAGATACGCAGTATTTT. Its protein is CASSLETGGITDTQYF. The J gene is TRBJ2-3, the V gene TRBV11-2; 10 bases map to TRBD1. The CDR3 totals 16 residues. V lost 0 bases, J lost 2 bases, and 2 bases stayed unmatched. Germline CDR1 is SGHAT and CDR2 is FQNNGV.

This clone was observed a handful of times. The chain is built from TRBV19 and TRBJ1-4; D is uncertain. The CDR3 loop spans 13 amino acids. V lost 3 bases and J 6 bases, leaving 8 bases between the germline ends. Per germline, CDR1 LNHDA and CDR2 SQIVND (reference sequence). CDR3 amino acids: CASSITFDEKLFF. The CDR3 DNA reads TGTGCCAGTAGTATCACCTTCGATGAAAAACTGTTTTTT.

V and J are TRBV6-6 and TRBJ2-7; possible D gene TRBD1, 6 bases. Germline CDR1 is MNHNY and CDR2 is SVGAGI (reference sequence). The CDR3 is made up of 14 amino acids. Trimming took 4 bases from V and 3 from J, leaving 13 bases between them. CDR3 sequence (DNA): TGTGCCAGCAGTTCCTCCGGGACACACTACGAGCAGTACTTC. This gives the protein CASSSSGTHYEQYF.

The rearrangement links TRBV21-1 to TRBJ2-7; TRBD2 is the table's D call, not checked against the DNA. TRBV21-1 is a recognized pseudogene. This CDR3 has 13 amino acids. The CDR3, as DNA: TGTGCCAGCCCGACTAGGGTCGGCTACGAGCAGTACTTC. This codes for CASPTRVGYEQYF.

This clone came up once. The CDR3, as DNA: TGCGCCAGCAGCTTGGTGTTTCGGGGAGTAGAGACCCAGTACTTC. Its translation is CASSLVFRGVETQYF. This chain uses TRBV5-1 with TRBJ2-5, with D perhaps TRBD2 (5 bases). The germline V gene has CDR1 SGHRS and CDR2 YFSETQ. The CDR3 has 15 amino acids. V lost 0 bases to trimming and J lost 4 bases, with 13 bases between them.

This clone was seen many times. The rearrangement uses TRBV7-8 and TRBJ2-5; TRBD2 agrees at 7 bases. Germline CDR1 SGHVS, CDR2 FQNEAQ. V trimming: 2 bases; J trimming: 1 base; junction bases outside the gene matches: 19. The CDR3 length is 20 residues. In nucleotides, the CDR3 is TGTGCCAGCAGCTTAAGGATCAGTCTGAGGCGGGAGCTATCCCAAGAGACCCAGTACTTC. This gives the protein CASSLRISLRRELSQETQYF.

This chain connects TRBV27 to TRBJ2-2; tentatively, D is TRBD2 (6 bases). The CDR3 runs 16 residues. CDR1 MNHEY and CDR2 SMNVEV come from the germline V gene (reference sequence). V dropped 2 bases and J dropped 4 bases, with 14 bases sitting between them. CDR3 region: CASSLEGLSSTGELFF. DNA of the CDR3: TGTGCCAGCAGTTTAGAGGGACTCTCGAGCACCGGGGAGCTGTTTTTT.

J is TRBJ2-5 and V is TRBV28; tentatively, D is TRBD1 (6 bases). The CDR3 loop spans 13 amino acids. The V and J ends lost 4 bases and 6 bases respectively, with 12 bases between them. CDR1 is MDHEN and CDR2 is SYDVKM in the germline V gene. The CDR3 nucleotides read TGTGCCAGCAGTTCCCAGGGGATAAAGACCCAGTACTTC. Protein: CASSSQGIKTQYF.

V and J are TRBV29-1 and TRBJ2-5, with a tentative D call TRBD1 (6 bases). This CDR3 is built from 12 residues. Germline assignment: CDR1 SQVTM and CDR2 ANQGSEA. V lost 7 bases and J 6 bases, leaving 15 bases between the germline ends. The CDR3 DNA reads TGCAGCGCTCAGGGGTCAGCTAAGACCCAGTACTTC. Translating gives CSAQGSAKTQYF.

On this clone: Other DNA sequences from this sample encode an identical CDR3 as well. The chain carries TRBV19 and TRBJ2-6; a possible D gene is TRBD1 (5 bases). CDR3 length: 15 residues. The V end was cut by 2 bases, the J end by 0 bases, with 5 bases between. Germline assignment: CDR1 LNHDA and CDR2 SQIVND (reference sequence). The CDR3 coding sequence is TGTGCCAGTAGTATACAGGGCTCTGGGGCCAACGTCCTGACTTTC. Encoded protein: CASSIQGSGANVLTF.

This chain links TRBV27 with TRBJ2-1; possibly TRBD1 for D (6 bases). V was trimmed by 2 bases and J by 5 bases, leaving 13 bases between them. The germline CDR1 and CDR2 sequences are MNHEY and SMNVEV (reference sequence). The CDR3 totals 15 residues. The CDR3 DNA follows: TGTGCCAGCAGTTTAGGCTTGGGGGCCAACAATGAGCAGTTCTTC. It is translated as CASSLGLGANNEQFF.

The CDR3 DNA reads TGCGCCAGCAGCCAAGTCATAGGGACTCAAAACACCGGGGAGCTGTTTTTT. Protein product: CASSQVIGTQNTGELFF. The genes are TRBV4-1 and TRBJ2-2; perhaps TRBD2 as D (6 bases). Germline CDR1 and CDR2: MGHRA and YSYEKL. Trimming pared 1 base from V and 2 bases from J, leaving 14 bases between. This CDR3 has 17 residues.

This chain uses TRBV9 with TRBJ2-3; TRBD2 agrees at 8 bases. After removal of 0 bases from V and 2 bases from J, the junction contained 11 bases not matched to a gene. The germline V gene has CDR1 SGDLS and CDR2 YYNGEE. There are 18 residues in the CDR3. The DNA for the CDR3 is TGTGCCAGCAGCGTAGATCCTACCGAACTAGCGGACACAGATACGCAGTATTTT. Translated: CASSVDPTELADTDTQYF. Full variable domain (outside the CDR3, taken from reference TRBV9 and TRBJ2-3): DSGVTQTPKHLITATGQRVTLRCSPRSGDLSVYWYQQSLDQGLQFLIQYYNGEERAKGNILERFSAQQFPDLHSELNLSSLELGDSALYFCASSVDPTELADTDTQYFGPGTRLTVL.

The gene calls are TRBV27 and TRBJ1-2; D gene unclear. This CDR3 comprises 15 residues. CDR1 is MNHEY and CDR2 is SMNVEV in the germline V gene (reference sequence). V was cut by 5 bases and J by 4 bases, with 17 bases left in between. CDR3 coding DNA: TGTGCCAGCAGTCCATGGGCCCAAGCGGGCTATGGCTACACCTTC. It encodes CASSPWAQAGYGYTF.

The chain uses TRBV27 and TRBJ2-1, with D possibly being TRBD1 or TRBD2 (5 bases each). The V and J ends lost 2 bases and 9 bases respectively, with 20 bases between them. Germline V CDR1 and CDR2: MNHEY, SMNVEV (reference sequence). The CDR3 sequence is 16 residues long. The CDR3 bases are TGTGCCAGCAGTTTAAGAGGGTCCCTCAAAAGGGGTGAGCAGTTCTTC. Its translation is CASSLRGSLKRGEQFF.

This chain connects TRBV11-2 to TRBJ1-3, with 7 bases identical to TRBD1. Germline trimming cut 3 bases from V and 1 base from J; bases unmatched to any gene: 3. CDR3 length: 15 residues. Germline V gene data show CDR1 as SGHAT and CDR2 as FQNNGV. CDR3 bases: TGTGCCAGCAGCTTGATACAGGGGTCTGGAAACACCATATATTTT. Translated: CASSLIQGSGNTIYF.

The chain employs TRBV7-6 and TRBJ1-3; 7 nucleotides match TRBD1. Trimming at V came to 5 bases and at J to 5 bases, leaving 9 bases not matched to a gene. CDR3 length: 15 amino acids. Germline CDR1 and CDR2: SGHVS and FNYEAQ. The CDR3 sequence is CASSPLQGVRNTIYF. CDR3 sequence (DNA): TGTGCCAGCAGCCCCCTTCAGGGGGTAAGAAACACCATATATTTT.

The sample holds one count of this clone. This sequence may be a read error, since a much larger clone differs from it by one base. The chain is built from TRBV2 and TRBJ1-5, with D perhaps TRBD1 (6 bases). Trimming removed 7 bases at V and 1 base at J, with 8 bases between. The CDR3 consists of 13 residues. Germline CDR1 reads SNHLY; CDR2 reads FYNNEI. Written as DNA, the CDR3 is TGTGCCAGCAACAGGGAGAGCAATCAGCCCCAGCATTTT. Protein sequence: CASNRESNQPQHF. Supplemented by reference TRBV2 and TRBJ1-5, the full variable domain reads EPEVTQTPSHQVTQMGQEVILRCVPISNHLYFYWYRQILGQKVEFLVSFYNNEISEKSEIFDDQFSVERPDGSNFTLKIRSTKLEDSAMYFCASNRESNQPQHFGDGTRLSIL.

The CDR3 coding sequence is TGTGCCAGCAGCGTAAGTGGGGCAGAGTCGGGGACCCAGTACTTC. Its translation is CASSVSGAESGTQYF. The rearrangement uses TRBV9 and TRBJ2-5; possibly TRBD1 for D (5 bases). CDR3 length equals 15 residues. Germline-derived CDR1 and CDR2 are SGDLS and YYNGEE. Trimming took 1 base from V and 7 from J, leaving 17 bases between them.

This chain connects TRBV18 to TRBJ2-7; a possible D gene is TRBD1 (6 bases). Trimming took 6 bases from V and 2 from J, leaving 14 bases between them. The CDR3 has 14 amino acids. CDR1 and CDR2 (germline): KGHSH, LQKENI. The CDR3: CASSNGGGPYEQYF. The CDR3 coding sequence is TGTGCCAGCTCTAATGGTGGGGGCCCCTACGAGCAGTACTTC.